This T cell receptor beta chain was profiled in a study of cytomegalovirus exposure and HLA in healthy donors. General study results and limits: Most TCR sequences were rare, but some public TCRs occurred in many donors.

The CDR3 is 14 residues long. CDR1 is SNHLY, CDR2 FYNNEI, per germline. J gave up 5 bases and V 1 base, and 3 bases lay outside the gene matches. TCRdb's table, derived via immunoSEQ multiplex PCR, lists solely in-frame clones and lacks some. The table has over 150,000 clones, about 86% seen once. Remarks on this clone: Its antigen is currently unknown.

Sequencing input: PBMCs. This receptor was taken from a human donor in good health. The chain recombines TRBV2 with TRBJ1-2; 8 bases are a match to TRBD1. The CDR3 DNA is TGTGCCAGCAGTGAAGAACACAGGGGGTATGGCTACACCTTC. This codes for CASSEEHRGYGYTF.